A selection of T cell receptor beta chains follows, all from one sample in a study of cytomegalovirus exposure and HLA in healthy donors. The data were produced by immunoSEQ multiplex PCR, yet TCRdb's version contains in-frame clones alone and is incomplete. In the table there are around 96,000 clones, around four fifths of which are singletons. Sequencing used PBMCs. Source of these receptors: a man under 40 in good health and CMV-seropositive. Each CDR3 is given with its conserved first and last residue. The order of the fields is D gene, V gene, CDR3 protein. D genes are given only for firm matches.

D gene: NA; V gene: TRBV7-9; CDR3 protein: CSSSPPQGPDEQYF
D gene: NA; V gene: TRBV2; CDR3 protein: CASSEAAGGGNQPQHF
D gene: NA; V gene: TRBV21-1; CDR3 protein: CASSGLWKVGNQPQHF
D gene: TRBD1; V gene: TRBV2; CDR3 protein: CASRKDRGPRQPQHF
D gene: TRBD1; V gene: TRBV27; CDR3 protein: CASSTRQGVYTTEAFF
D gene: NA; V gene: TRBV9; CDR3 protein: CASSVAQTRQANSPLHF
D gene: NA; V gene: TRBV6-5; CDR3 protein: CASSSTRDQPQHF
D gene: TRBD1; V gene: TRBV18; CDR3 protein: CASSPPPQGAGETQYF
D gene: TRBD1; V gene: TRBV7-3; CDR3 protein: CASSQRDRKTEAFF
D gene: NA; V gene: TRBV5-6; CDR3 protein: CASSPEAGTYEQYF
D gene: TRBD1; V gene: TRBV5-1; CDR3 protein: CASSLAGTGATNVLTF
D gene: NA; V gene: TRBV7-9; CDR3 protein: CASSHDRRRATYEQYF
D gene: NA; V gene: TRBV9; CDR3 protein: CASSRGDTGGEKLFF
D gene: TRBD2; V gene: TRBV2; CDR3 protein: CASRPYGGATGELFF
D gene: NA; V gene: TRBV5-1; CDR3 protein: CASSLNQGTDTQYF
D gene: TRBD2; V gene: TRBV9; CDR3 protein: CASSVGSGLGTDTQYF
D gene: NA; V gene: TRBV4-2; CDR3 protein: CASSQQGIGSYEQFF
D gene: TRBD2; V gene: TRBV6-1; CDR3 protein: CASSEAGGGQETQYF
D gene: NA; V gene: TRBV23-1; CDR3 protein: CASHPIRTANTGELFF
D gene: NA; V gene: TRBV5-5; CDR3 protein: CASSLEQGLGQPQHF
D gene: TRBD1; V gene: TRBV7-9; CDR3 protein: CSSSDRESEQYF
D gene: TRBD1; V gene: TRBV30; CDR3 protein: CAWSAQGVSEQYF
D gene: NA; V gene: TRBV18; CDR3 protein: CASSLGQEETQYF
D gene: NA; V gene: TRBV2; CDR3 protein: CASSGEGYGYTF
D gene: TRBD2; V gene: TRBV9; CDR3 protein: CASSGRESGVDTQYF
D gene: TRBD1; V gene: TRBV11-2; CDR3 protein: CASSPQGGNEKLFF
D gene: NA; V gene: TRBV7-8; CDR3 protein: CASGRQTSANTGELFF
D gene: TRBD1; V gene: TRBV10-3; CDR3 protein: CAIRQGGEQFF
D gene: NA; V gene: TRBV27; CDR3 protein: CASSFTLNTDTQYF
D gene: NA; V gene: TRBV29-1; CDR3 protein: CSVREYSNQPQHF
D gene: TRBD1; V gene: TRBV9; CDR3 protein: CASSLSGQGVAYGYTF
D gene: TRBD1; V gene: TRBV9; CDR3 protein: CASSVDRGPYEQYF
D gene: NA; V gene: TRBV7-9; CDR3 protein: CSSSLGAREAFF
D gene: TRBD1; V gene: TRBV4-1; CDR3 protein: CASSQSPGQNYEQYF
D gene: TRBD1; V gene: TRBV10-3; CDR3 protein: CATRHRQGDGYTF
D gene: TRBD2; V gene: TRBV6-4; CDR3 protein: CASSVTSGSTDTQYF
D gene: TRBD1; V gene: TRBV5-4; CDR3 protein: CASSSPQGANTEAFF
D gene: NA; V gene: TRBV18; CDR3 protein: CASSTGGLGNQPQHF
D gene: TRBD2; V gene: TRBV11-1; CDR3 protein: CASSSRDYTDTQYF
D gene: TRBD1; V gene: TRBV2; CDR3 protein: CASSARGQYEQYF
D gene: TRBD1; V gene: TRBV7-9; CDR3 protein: CASSLRDRGHEQYF
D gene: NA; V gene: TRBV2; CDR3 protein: CASSELSPGFLPEGYNEQFF
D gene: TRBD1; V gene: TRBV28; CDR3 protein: CASSFFGTGDWQPQHF
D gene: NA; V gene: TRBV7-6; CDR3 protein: CASSSGLKNQPQHF
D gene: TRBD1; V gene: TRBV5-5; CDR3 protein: CASSPQQGSGTDTQYF
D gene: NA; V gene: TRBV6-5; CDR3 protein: CASSLTANYGYTF
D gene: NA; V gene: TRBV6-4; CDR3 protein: CASSQVAETGELFF
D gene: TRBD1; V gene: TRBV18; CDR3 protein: CASSPGQGAPGYTF
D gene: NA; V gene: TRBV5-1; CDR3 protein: CASSLEAVLWTYEQYF
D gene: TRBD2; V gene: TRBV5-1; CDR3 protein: CASSLVAGAPGEQFF
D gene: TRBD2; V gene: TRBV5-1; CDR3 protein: CASSLTLAGPYQETQYF
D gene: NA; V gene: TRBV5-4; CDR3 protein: CASSLALPPGELFF